The clone carrying this T cell receptor (beta chain) showed up just once. RNA totalling roughly 0.45 to 1 ug underwent reverse transcription with random hexamers. Each CDR3 protein gets one entry after TCRdb re-called the immunoSEQ multiplex PCR reads with MiXCR. The sample contains fewer than 250,000 distinct CDR3 sequences, roughly 92% of which appear only once. This record comes from a study of CD8 T cells in Susac syndrome. CDR1 MNHEY and CDR2 SVGEGT come from the germline V gene. V was pared by 11 bases and J by 2 bases, with 15 bases between. The CDR3 is 13 residues long. Sequencing used CD8+ T cells from PBMCs. This clonotype was obtained from a human donor with multiple sclerosis. V gene TRBV6-2 or TRBV6-3 combines with J gene TRBJ1-1, with D possibly being TRBD1 (5 bases). The DNA for the CDR3 is TGTGCCGGGGCCTACGGGGTTAACACTGAAGCTTTCTTT. Its protein product is CAGAYGVNTEAFF.